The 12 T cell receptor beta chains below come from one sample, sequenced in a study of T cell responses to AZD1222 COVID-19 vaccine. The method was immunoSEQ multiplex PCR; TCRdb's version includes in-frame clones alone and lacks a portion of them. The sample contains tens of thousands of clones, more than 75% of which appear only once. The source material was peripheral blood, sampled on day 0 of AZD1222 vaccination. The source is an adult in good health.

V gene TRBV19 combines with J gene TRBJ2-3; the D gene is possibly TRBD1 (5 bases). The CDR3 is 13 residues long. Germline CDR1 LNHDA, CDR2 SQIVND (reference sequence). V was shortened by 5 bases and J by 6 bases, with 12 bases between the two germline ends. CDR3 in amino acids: CASSFEGADTQYF. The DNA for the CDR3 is TGTGCCAGTAGTTTTGAAGGGGCCGATACGCAGTATTTT.

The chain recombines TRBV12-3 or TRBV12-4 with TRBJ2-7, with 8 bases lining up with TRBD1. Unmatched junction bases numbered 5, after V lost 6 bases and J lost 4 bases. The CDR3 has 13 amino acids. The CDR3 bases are TGTGCCAGCAGGAAAACAGGGGGATACGAGCAGTACTTC. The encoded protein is CASRKTGGYEQYF.

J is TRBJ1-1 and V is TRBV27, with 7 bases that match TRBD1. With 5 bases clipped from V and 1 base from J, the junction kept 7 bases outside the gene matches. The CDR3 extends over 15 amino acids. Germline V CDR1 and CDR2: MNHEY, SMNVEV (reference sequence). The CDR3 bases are TGTGCCAGCAGTGCCCGGGACAGCGAGAACACTGAAGCTTTCTTT. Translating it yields CASSARDSENTEAFF.

CDR3 DNA sequence: TGTGCCAGTAGTAGCCCTGGACGGAGCAACTACGAGCAGTACTTC. Protein: CASSSPGRSNYEQYF. The J gene is TRBJ2-7, the V gene TRBV19, with D uncertain. CDR1 is LNHDA, CDR2 SQIVND, per germline (reference sequence). Between the trimmed V and J ends, which lost 4 bases and 3 bases, there was a span of 16 bases. The CDR3 is 15 residues long.

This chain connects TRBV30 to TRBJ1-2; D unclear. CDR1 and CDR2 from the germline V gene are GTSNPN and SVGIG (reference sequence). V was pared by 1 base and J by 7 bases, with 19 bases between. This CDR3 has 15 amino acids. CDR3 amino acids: CAWSAGMGTVGGYTF. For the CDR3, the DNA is TGTGCCTGGAGTGCAGGAATGGGAACAGTTGGTGGCTACACCTTC.

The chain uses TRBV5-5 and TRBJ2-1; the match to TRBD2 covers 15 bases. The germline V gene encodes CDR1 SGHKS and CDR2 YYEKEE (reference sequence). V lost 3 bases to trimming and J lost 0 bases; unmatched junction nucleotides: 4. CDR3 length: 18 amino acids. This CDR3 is CASSSGLAGGFSYNEQFF. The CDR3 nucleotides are TGTGCCAGCAGCTCCGGACTAGCGGGAGGGTTCTCCTACAATGAGCAGTTCTTC. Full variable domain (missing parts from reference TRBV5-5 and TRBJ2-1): DAGVTQSPTHLIKTRGQQVTLRCSPISGHKSVSWYQQVLGQGPQFIFQYYEKEERGRGNFPDRFSARQFPNYSSELNVNALLLGDSALYLCASSSGLAGGFSYNEQFFGPGTRLTVL.

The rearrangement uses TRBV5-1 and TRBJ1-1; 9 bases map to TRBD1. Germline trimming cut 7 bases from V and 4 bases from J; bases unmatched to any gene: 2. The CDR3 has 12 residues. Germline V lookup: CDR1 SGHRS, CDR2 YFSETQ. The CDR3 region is CASSDRGTEAFF. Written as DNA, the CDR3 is TGCGCCAGCTCGGACAGGGGCACTGAAGCTTTCTTT.

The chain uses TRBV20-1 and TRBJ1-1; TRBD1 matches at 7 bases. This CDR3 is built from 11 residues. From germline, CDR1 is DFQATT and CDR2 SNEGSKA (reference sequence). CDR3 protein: CSQTRGIVAFF. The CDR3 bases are TGCAGCCAAACCAGGGGGATCGTAGCTTTCTTT.

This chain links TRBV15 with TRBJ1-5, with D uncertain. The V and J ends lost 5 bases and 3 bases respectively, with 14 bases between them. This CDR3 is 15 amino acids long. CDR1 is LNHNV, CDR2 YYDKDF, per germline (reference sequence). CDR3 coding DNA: TGTGCCACCAGCCGACTTAGCGGGGACAATCAGCCCCAGCATTTT. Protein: CATSRLSGDNQPQHF. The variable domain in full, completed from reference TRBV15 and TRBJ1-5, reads DAMVIQNPRYQVTQFGKPVTLSCSQTLNHNVMYWYQQKSSQAPKLLFHYYDKDFNNEADTPDNFQSRRPNTSFCFLDIRSPGLGDTAMYLCATSRLSGDNQPQHFGDGTRLSIL.

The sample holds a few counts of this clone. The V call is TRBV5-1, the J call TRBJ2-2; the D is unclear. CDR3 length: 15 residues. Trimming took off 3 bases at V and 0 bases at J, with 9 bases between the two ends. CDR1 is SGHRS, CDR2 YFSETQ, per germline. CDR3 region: CASSSLRANTGELFF. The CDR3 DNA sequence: TGCGCCAGCAGCTCTCTAAGGGCGAACACCGGGGAGCTGTTTTTT.

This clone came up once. The CDR3 reads CASGRVDGYTF. For the CDR3, the DNA is TGTGCCAGCGGAAGGGTTGATGGCTACACCTTC. This chain joins TRBV6-5 and TRBJ1-2; D is undetermined. Trimming pared 8 bases from V and 6 bases from J, leaving 10 bases between. The V gene's germline CDR1 is MNHEY and CDR2 SVGAGI. The CDR3 extends over 11 amino acids.

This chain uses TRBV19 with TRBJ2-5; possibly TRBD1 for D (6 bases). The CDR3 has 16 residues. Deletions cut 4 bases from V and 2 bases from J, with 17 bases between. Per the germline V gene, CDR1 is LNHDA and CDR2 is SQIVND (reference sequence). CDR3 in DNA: TGTGCCAGTAGTACCTACGGACAGTCACAGCAAGAGACCCAGTACTTC. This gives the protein CASSTYGQSQQETQYF.